Sequencing of this TCR beta chain was carried out in a study of CD8+CD57+ T cells in acquired aplastic anemia. Study at large: Sorted cells (CD4+ and CD8+) yielded DNA amounts that averaged roughly 3.2 ug.

Of note for this clonotype: The antigen remains undetermined. Its ends do not fully match the called genes, so a read error is possible.

Points from the study as a whole: Between patients and controls, some 31 CD8+ CDR3 sequences were found in common.

CDR1 and CDR2 (germline): SGHDT, YYEEEE. This CDR3 spans 13 amino acids. Patients chosen for sequencing had shown CD8+CD57+ cell expansion by flow cytometry. Blood came from patients not yet given any therapy. According to the study, genomic DNA was the template for TCR beta VDJ and CDR3 profiling. TCRdb reanalysed the reads using MiXCR and keeps one entry per CDR3 protein. The sample records a few hundred thousand distinct CDR3 sequences, under 40% being singletons. V usage is TRBV5-6 and J usage is TRBJ1-2, with a possible D match to TRBD1 (6 bases). The source of this sequence is a human donor with aplastic anemia. Specimen: sorted CD4+, CD8+, or CD8+CD57+ T cells (not recorded which) from PBMCs. In DNA form, the CDR3 reads TGTGCCAGCAGCGAGGGACAAATCTATGGCCACACCTTC. Protein sequence: CASSEGQIYGHTF. Supplemented by reference TRBV5-6 and TRBJ1-2, the full variable domain reads DAGVTQSPTHLIKTRGQQVTLRCSPKSGHDTVSWYQQALGQGPQFIFQYYEEEERQRGNFPDRFSGHQFPNYSSELNVNALLLGDSALYLCASSEGQIYGHTFGSGTRLTVV.